This TCR beta chain stems from a study of post-analysis software for immune sequencing data. Overall study results and limits: Elevated frequency relative to controls characterized four or five TRBV segments in patients, TRBV5-6, TRBV5-1 and TRBV20-1 among them. Under the F measure, samples that were prepared in one batch clustered strongly together.

This clonotype was detected only a few times. Its antigen remains unidentified. Unique molecular identifiers tagged the TCR beta cDNA libraries. Some 450,000 cDNA molecules were recovered from an input of about 0.9 to 11 million T cells. Via MiXCR, TCRdb re-called the PCR reads, giving one row per CDR3 protein. The sample includes over 300,000 distinct CDR3 sequences, less than 35% of them seen just once. The length of the CDR3 is 14 residues. Germline CDR1 reads LGHDT; CDR2 reads YNNKEL (reference sequence). The V end lost 2 bases, the J end lost 6 bases, and 10 bases lay between the germline ends. The V and J genes are TRBV3-1 and TRBJ1-4, with D possibly matching TRBD1 (5 bases). Sequenced input: blood. This receptor was taken from a girl between 5 and 17 years old with multiple sclerosis. Here the CDR3 DNA reads TGTGCCAGCAGCCAAAGGAGGGGAGATGAAAAACTGTTTTTT. It translates to CASSQRRGDEKLFF.